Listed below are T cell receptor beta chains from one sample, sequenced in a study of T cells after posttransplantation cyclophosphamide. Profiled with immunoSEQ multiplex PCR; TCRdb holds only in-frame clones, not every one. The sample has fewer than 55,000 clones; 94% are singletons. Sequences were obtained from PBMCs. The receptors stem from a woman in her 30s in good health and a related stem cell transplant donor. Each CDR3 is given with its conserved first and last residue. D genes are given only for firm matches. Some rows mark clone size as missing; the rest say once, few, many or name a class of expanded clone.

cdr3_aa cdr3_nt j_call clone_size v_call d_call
CASSLLAGGGREQFF TGTGCCAGCAGCCTACTAGCGGGGGGTGGAAGGGAGCAGTTCTTC TRBJ2-1 - TRBV6-4 TRBD2
CASSLGTNNQPQHF TGTGCCAGCAGCTTGGGGACTAACAATCAGCCCCAGCATTTT TRBJ1-5 - TRBV5-8 -
CASSFEENSPLHF TGTGCCAGCAGTTTCGAAGAGAATTCACCCCTCCACTTT TRBJ1-6 - TRBV27 -
CASRLGGLITDTQYF TGTGCCAGCCGGCTCGGGGGACTCATCACTGATACGCAGTATTTT TRBJ2-3 - TRBV7-2 -
CASSPLGANGYTF TGTGCCAGCAGCCCTCTGGGGGCGAATGGCTACACCTTC TRBJ1-2 - TRBV28 -
CASSESPGGMNTEAFF TGTGCCAGCAGTGAATCCCCAGGGGGAATGAACACTGAAGCTTTCTTT TRBJ1-1 once TRBV6-1 TRBD1
CASGPEQNQPQHF TGTGCTAGTGGTCCGGAGCAGAATCAGCCCCAGCATTTT TRBJ1-5 - TRBV12-5 -
CASDRLVGAEAFF TGTGCCAGCGACAGACTCGTCGGCGCTGAAGCTTTCTTT TRBJ1-1 - TRBV7-9 -
CASSIVPGGGQPQHF TGTGCCAGTAGTATAGTACCAGGGGGCGGTCAGCCCCAGCATTTT TRBJ1-5 - TRBV19 TRBD1
CASSLKLGAGELFF TGTGCCAGCAGCTTAAAGTTAGGGGCCGGGGAGCTGTTTTTT TRBJ2-2 - TRBV7-2 -
CASSQRRMQYF TGTGCCAGCAGCCAGCGCCGGATGCAGTATTTT TRBJ2-3 - TRBV7-2 -
CASSNTDNRNKEKLFF TGTGCCAGCAGCAATACCGACAACAGGAATAAGGAAAAACTGTTTTTT TRBJ1-4 once TRBV28 -
CASSLQGGTEAFF TGTGCCAGCAGCCTCCAGGGGGGCACTGAAGCTTTCTTT TRBJ1-1 - TRBV7-3 TRBD1
CASSLGGLYNEQFF TGTGCCAGCAGCTTAGGGGGTCTCTACAATGAGCAGTTCTTC TRBJ2-1 - TRBV5-5 -
CASRIRQGDTGELFF TGTGCCAGCAGGATTCGACAGGGGGACACCGGGGAGCTGTTTTTT TRBJ2-2 - TRBV6-1 TRBD1
CASSDGQPPTDTQYF TGCGCCAGCAGTGACGGACAACCCCCCACAGATACGCAGTATTTT TRBJ2-3 - TRBV10-1 -
CASSRGQGHQPQHF TGTGCCAGCAGCCGCGGACAGGGCCATCAGCCCCAGCATTTT TRBJ1-5 once TRBV6-5 TRBD1
CASSLMGGRSSGANVLTF TGCGCCAGCAGCTTGATGGGAGGGCGAAGCTCTGGGGCCAACGTCCTGACTTTC TRBJ2-6 - TRBV5-1 TRBD2
CASSIGGHPNYNSPLHF TGTGCCAGTAGTATAGGCGGGCATCCGAATTATAATTCACCCCTCCACTTT TRBJ1-6 - TRBV19 -
CASSPGGGTDTQYF TGTGCCAGCAGCCCGGGGGGGGGCACAGATACGCAGTATTTT TRBJ2-3 - TRBV6-5 TRBD2
CVVGGPGYTF TGTGTAGTGGGGGGTCCTGGCTACACCTTC TRBJ1-2 - TRBV6-5 -
CASSSHQDRVYYEQYF TGTGCCAGCAGTTCCCATCAAGACAGGGTATACTACGAGCAGTACTTC TRBJ2-7 - TRBV27 TRBD1
CAWALQGAIYGYTF TGTGCCTGGGCCCTACAGGGGGCCATCTATGGCTACACCTTC TRBJ1-2 - TRBV30 TRBD1
CASSEAGGTGELFF TGTGCCAGCAGTGAAGCGGGGGGTACCGGGGAGCTGTTTTTT TRBJ2-2 - TRBV2 -
CASSQEPQGYEQYF TGCGCCAGCAGCCAAGAACCCCAGGGCTACGAGCAGTACTTC TRBJ2-7 - TRBV4-3 -
CASSPAGPDTQYF TGTGCCAGCAGCCCGGCAGGGCCCGATACGCAGTATTTT TRBJ2-3 - TRBV11-2 -
CASGLTFTDRGRSTEAFF TGTGCTAGTGGTTTGACCTTTACTGACAGGGGGCGAAGTACTGAAGCTTTCTTT TRBJ1-1 - TRBV12-5 TRBD1
CSAFGLGGSNEQFF TGCAGCGCCTTTGGACTAGGGGGGTCCAATGAGCAGTTCTTC TRBJ2-1 - TRBV29-1 -